The source of this T cell receptor beta chain is a study of regulatory T cells in long-lasting Graves disease. Through Arm-PCR of CDR3 regions and iRepertoire HTBI primers, TCR beta libraries were built. TCRdb re-analysed the multiplex PCR reads in MiXCR, keeping a single row per CDR3 protein. The sample holds about 220,000 distinct CDR3 sequences, around 19% seen once. The time point is: newly diagnosed GD, antithyroid drugs for less than 3 months. Extracted RNA from PBMCs served as the source of the TCR library. Many counts were recorded for this clonotype. These data also featured in a second study, about T cells in Graves' hyperthyroidism and ophthalmopathy. Per that study: The hyperthyroidism patients had all been newly diagnosed, and their disease duration was under 2 months. Their ages ranged from 18 to 65 years.

This TCR derives from a woman younger than 45 with Graves disease. The source material was peripheral blood mononuclear cells (PBMCs), sampled at new diagnosis, from a patient treated with antithyroid drugs.

The CDR3 here is CASSGIQGLAGNKGETQYF. For the CDR3, the DNA is TGTGCCAGCAGTGGCATTCAGGGACTAGCGGGGAACAAGGGCGAGACCCAGTACTTC. J is TRBJ2-5 and V is TRBV2; TRBD2 agrees at 13 bases. CDR3 length: 19 amino acids. Germline V gene lookup returns CDR1 SNHLY and CDR2 FYNNEI. V shed 4 bases and J 5 bases; nucleotides not matched to a gene: 16.